This T cell receptor beta chain stems from a study of T cell responses to AZD1222 COVID-19 vaccine. The CDR3 spans 16 residues. V was pared by 4 bases and J by 5 bases, with 13 bases of the junction left unmatched. Germline V gene lookup returns CDR1 SGHDT and CDR2 YYEEEE. Only in-frame clones appear in the TCRdb table, and some are missing; sequencing was by immunoSEQ multiplex PCR. The repertoire holds approximately 150,000 clones, with approximately 91% as singletons. The sample in question was peripheral blood, obtained 28 days after the second AZD1222 dose. The TCR originated in an adult who received the AZD1222 COVID-19 vaccine. The rearrangement uses TRBV5-6 and TRBJ1-2, with 8 bases aligning to TRBD1. The DNA of the CDR3 is TGTGCCAGCAGCCCCCTGGACAGGGACCCAAAGTATGGCTACACCTTC. It encodes CASSPLDRDPKYGYTF.